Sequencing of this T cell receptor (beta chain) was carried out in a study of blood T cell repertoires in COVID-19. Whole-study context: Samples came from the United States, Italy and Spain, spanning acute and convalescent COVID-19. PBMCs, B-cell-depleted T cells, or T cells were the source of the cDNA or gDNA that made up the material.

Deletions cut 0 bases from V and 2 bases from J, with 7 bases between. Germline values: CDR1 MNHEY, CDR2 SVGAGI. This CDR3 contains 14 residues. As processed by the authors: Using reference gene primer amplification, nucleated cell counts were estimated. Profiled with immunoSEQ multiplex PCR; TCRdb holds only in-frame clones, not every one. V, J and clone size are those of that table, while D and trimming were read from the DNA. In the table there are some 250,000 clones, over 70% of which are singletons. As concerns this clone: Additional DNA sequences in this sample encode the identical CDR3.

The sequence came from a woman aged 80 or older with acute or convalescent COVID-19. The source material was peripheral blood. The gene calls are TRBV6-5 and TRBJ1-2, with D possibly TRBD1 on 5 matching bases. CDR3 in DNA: TGTGCCAGCAGTTACTCTCGGGGGAACTATGGCTACACCTTC. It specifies CASSYSRGNYGYTF.